This T cell receptor beta chain was identified in a study of CXCR3-negative and CXCR3-positive naive CD8 T cells. The CDR3 length is 15 residues. Germline V gene data show CDR1 as PRHDT and CDR2 as FYEKMQ (reference sequence). Whole-study findings and limits: TRB CDR3s of CXCR3-positive naive cells were more hydrophobic than those of CXCR3-negative naive cells. Memory CD8+ cells showed much lower diversity, while both naive subsets displayed comparably high diversity. Partial loss of CXCR3 expression followed cryopreservation; most assays used fresh PBMCs.

The method, 5' RACE with UMI labels, was used to prepare the TRB cDNA libraries. TCRdb processed the 5' RACE reads again and assigns one entry to each CDR3 protein, with no DNA. Across about 51,000 distinct CDR3 sequences, the top ten clones capture over 0.45% of the sample. As regards this clonotype: What it recognizes is unknown.

This clonotype was sampled from a human donor in good health. Some clones in this sample may be carry-over from other donors' samples. What was sequenced was naive CXCR3+ CD8+ T cells from blood. The subset: CD45RO-CCR7+CD27+CD95- naive CD8+ T cells expressing CXCR3 (TNR3+). The V call is TRBV13, the J call TRBJ1-2; TCRdb proposes TRBD1, but this gene call is untestable without DNA. The chain's CDR3 is CASSPGTEQIYGYTF.